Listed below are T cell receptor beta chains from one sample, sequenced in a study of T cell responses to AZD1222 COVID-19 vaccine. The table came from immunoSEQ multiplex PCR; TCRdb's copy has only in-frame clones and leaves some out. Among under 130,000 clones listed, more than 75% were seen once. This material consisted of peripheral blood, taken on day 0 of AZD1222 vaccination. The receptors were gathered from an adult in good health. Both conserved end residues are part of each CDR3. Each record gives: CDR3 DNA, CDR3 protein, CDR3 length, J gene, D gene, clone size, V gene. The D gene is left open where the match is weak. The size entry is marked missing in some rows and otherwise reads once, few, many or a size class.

TGTGCCAGCAGTTACCAAGGGGTCTCTGGAAACACCATATATTTT | CASSYQGVSGNTIYF | 15 | TRBJ1-3 | NA | NA | TRBV6-5
TGTGCCATCAGTGACCTCGGCGGGCGGGGAGAGACCCAGTACTTC | CAISDLGGRGETQYF | 15 | TRBJ2-5 | NA | once | TRBV10-3
TGTGCCAGCAGCGAACCGGATTACGGAAACACCATATATTTT | CASSEPDYGNTIYF | 14 | TRBJ1-3 | NA | once | TRBV6-2/TRBV6-3
TGTGCCAGTAGTGCACGGACAGTTGATACGCAGTATTTT | CASSARTVDTQYF | 13 | TRBJ2-3 | NA | NA | TRBV19
TGTGCCAGCAGTTTTGGGAACACTGAAGCTTTCTTT | CASSFGNTEAFF | 12 | TRBJ1-1 | NA | NA | TRBV28
TGTGCCAGCAGTCGGGTGGGACTAGCGGGATACGAGCAGTACTTC | CASSRVGLAGYEQYF | 15 | TRBJ2-7 | TRBD2 | once | TRBV2
TGCGCCAGCAGCTTGGGCCAGGGGAGAGAGACCCAGTACTTC | CASSLGQGRETQYF | 14 | TRBJ2-5 | NA | NA | TRBV5-1
TGTGCCAGCAGAGGAGCGGGAGGGAGCACCGGGGAGCTGTTTTTT | CASRGAGGSTGELFF | 15 | TRBJ2-2 | TRBD2 | NA | TRBV2
TGTGCCAGCAGCTTAGTGGCGTTCTTCGACTACGAGCAGTACTTC | CASSLVAFFDYEQYF | 15 | TRBJ2-7 | NA | NA | TRBV11-2
TGTGCCAGCAGGCACAAGGACCGAGAGACCCAGTACTTC | CASRHKDRETQYF | 13 | TRBJ2-5 | NA | NA | TRBV25-1
TGTGCCACCTGGGGTGAAGCTAACTATGGCTACACCTTC | CATWGEANYGYTF | 13 | TRBJ1-2 | NA | once | TRBV19
TGCGCCAGCAGAACAGGGAACACTGAAGCTTTCTTT | CASRTGNTEAFF | 12 | TRBJ1-1 | NA | once | TRBV5-1
TGTGCCAGCAGTGATCCAGGGGAATACAATGAGCAGTTCTTC | CASSDPGEYNEQFF | 14 | TRBJ2-1 | NA | NA | TRBV6-1
TGCGCCAGCAGCTTGCTGGGGTTGAGAGACACCATATATTTT | CASSLLGLRDTIYF | 14 | TRBJ1-3 | NA | once | TRBV5-1
TGCAGTGCGGAGATGAATGGCTACACCTTC | CSAEMNGYTF | 10 | TRBJ1-2 | NA | NA | TRBV20-1
TGTGCCAGCAGTTACTCGATCCTTACTTCCTACGAGCAGTACTTC | CASSYSILTSYEQYF | 15 | TRBJ2-7 | NA | NA | TRBV6-5
TGTGCCAGCAGCCAACCCGGACTAGCGGACTACACAGATACGCAGTATTTT | CASSQPGLADYTDTQYF | 17 | TRBJ2-3 | TRBD2 | NA | TRBV3-1/TRBV3-2
TGTGCCAGCAGCTTAAAGCTAGCCGGCTCAGATACGCAGTATTTT | CASSLKLAGSDTQYF | 15 | TRBJ2-3 | NA | NA | TRBV11-3
TGTGCCAGCAGCCAACAGGGCGGTGGCTACACCTTC | CASSQQGGGYTF | 12 | TRBJ1-2 | NA | NA | TRBV3-1/TRBV3-2
TGTGCCAGTAGTATATCTGCCTCACCCCTCCACTTT | CASSISASPLHF | 12 | TRBJ1-6 | NA | NA | TRBV19
TGTGCCAGCAGCCAAGACGCAGGGTCTGAGCAGTTCTTC | CASSQDAGSEQFF | 13 | TRBJ2-1 | NA | NA | TRBV3-1/TRBV3-2
TGTGCCAGCAGTTTATCGACATACAGGGCTTTCTTT | CASSLSTYRAFF | 12 | TRBJ1-1 | NA | NA | TRBV28
TGTGCCAGCAGGGGGGACTCCCACAATGAGCAGTTCTTC | CASRGDSHNEQFF | 13 | TRBJ2-1 | NA | NA | TRBV6-5
TGTGCCAGCAGCAGACCGGGACTAGCGGGAGGGCGGTACAATGAGCAGTTCTTC | CASSRPGLAGGRYNEQFF | 18 | TRBJ2-1 | NA | NA | TRBV21-1
TGTGCCAGCAGCACCCCTCGGCAGGATTCACCCCTCCACTTT | CASSTPRQDSPLHF | 14 | TRBJ1-6 | NA | NA | TRBV21-1
TGTGCCTGGAGAAGGGGGAGGGTAAAAGGTGGGGCCAACGTCCTGACTTTC | CAWRRGRVKGGANVLTF | 17 | TRBJ2-6 | NA | few | TRBV30
TGTGCCAGCAGCTCAGGGGGCCCATGGCAGCCCCAGCATTTT | CASSSGGPWQPQHF | 14 | TRBJ1-5 | TRBD1 | NA | TRBV7-9
TGTGCCAGCAGCAAACGGACAGGCCTGAACACTGAAGCTTTCTTT | CASSKRTGLNTEAFF | 15 | TRBJ1-1 | NA | NA | TRBV21-1
TGCGCCAGCAAGGCGGCCCGTGAAGCTTTCTTT | CASKAAREAFF | 11 | TRBJ1-1 | NA | NA | TRBV5-1
TGTGCCAGCACCCCGGGGAGTAGGAATGAAAAACTGTTTTTT | CASTPGSRNEKLFF | 14 | TRBJ1-4 | NA | NA | TRBV28
TGTGCCATCAGACAGGGGGCCACCTACAATGAGCAGTTCTTC | CAIRQGATYNEQFF | 14 | TRBJ2-1 | TRBD1 | NA | TRBV10-3
TGTGCCAGCCAATCGGGGGGGGCTGGGGCCAACGTCCTGACTTTC | CASQSGGAGANVLTF | 15 | TRBJ2-6 | TRBD2 | NA | TRBV27
TGTGCCATCGTTCGACTAGCGGGAGATCAAACTTACGAGCAGTACTTC | CAIVRLAGDQTYEQYF | 16 | TRBJ2-7 | NA | once | TRBV21-1
TGTGCCAGCAGTTTAAGCAGGGCCGAGCAGTACTTC | CASSLSRAEQYF | 12 | TRBJ2-7 | NA | NA | TRBV28
TGCAGCGCAAGGACTAGTGTGGTAGATACGCAGTATTTT | CSARTSVVDTQYF | 13 | TRBJ2-3 | TRBD2 | NA | TRBV29-1
TGTGCCAGCAGGCCAAGTAGGACAGGGGGAACTGAAGCTTTCTTT | CASRPSRTGGTEAFF | 15 | TRBJ1-1 | TRBD1 | NA | TRBV6-5
TGTGCCAGCAGCTTAGGGGGACAGGTTTATGAAAAACTGTTTTTT | CASSLGGQVYEKLFF | 15 | TRBJ1-4 | TRBD1 | few | TRBV7-8
TGCGCCAGCAGTGCTGGGGGCGCGTATAACTATGGCTACACCTTC | CASSAGGAYNYGYTF | 15 | TRBJ1-2 | NA | NA | TRBV10-1
TGTGCCAGCAACCTAGGACAAGACACAGATACGCAGTATTTT | CASNLGQDTDTQYF | 14 | TRBJ2-3 | NA | NA | TRBV5-8
TGTGCCAGCAGTTCTATAGCGGAATCCTACGAGCAGTACTTC | CASSSIAESYEQYF | 14 | TRBJ2-7 | NA | NA | TRBV6-6
TGTGCCCACCAGGACAGGGAGAATGAAAAACTGTTTTTT | CAHQDRENEKLFF | 13 | TRBJ1-4 | TRBD1 | NA | TRBV5-4
TGTGCCAGCAGCTTAAGGGAAAATTCACCCCTCCACTTT | CASSLRENSPLHF | 13 | TRBJ1-6 | NA | NA | TRBV7-9